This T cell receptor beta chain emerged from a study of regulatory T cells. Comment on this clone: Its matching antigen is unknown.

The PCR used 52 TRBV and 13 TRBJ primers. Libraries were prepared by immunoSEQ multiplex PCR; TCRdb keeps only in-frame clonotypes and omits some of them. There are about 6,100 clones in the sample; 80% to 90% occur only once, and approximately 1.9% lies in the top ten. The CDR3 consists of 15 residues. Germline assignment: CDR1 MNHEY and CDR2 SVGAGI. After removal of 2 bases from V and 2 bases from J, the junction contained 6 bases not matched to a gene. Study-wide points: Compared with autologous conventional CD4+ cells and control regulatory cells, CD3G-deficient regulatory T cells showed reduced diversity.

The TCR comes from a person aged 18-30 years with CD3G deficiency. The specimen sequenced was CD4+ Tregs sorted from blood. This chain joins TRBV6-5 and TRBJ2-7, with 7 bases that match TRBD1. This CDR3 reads CASSYGTGAAYEQYF. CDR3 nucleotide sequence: TGTGCCAGCAGTTACGGCACAGGGGCAGCCTACGAGCAGTACTTC.